Shown below are 19 T cell receptor beta chains from a single sample sequenced in a study of shared clonotypes between healthy human individuals. Clones were read by immunoSEQ multiplex PCR, and TCRdb kept only the in-frame ones, dropping some. Among a few million clones listed, approximately 93% were seen once. Sequencing was carried out using naive CD4+ T cells from PBMCs. The subset is: CD45RA+ positively selected. The receptors here all came from a man aged 18-30 years in good health. Some clones in this sample may be carry-over from other donors' samples.

This chain uses TRBV21-1 with TRBJ2-1; the table's D call of TRBD2 was not tested on the DNA. TRBV21-1 is described as a pseudogene. CDR3 length: 15 residues. CDR3 coding DNA: TGTGCCAGCAGCACCGGGACTCCAGAAAACAATGAGCAGTTCTTC. This sequence encodes CASSTGTPENNEQFF.

This chain connects TRBV10-3 to TRBJ2-1, with D tentatively TRBD2 (6 bases). CDR3 size: 16 residues. The germline gives CDR1 ENHRY, CDR2 SYGVKD. V was trimmed by 6 bases and J by 3 bases, leaving 18 bases between them. The CDR3 loop is CAISGTGLSFYNEQFF. The CDR3 nucleotides read TGTGCCATCAGCGGCACGGGACTCTCATTCTACAATGAGCAGTTCTTC.

Details on this clone: Its ends do not fully match the called genes, so a read error is possible. The genes are TRBV30 and TRBJ2-6, with 9 bases matching TRBD1. Germline V lookup: CDR1 GTSNPN, CDR2 SVGIG (reference sequence). The CDR3 contains 17 residues. CDR3 sequence reads: CASSKGQGISGANVLTF. CDR3 DNA sequence: TGTGCCTCGAGTAAGGGACAGGGCATATCCGGGGCCAACGTCCTGACTTTC.

The chain is built from TRBV13 and TRBJ1-4, with D hard to call. The germline V and J ends were trimmed by 4 bases and 4 bases, with 13 bases remaining between them. Germline V lookup: CDR1 PRHDT, CDR2 FYEKMQ (reference sequence). The length of the CDR3 is 15 residues. For the CDR3, the DNA is TGTGCCAGCAGCTCAGGAGACCAGAATAATGAAAAACTGTTTTTT. Amino acids: CASSSGDQNNEKLFF.

This chain connects TRBV6-5 to TRBJ2-1; TRBD2 is a possible D gene (6 bases). V was pared by 2 bases and J by 4 bases, with 12 bases between. Germline CDR1 is MNHEY and CDR2 is SVGAGI. The CDR3 loop spans 15 amino acids. This CDR3 is CASSYGAGRYNEQFF. As DNA, the CDR3 is TGTGCCAGCAGTTACGGTGCGGGGCGATACAATGAGCAGTTCTTC.

CDR3 sequence reads: CASSLGQLPTGELFF. CDR3 nucleotides: TGTGCCAGCAGCCTCGGACAACTTCCCACCGGGGAGCTGTTTTTT. The J gene is TRBJ2-2, the V gene TRBV11-2; TRBD1 is a possible D gene (5 bases). Per the germline V gene, CDR1 is SGHAT and CDR2 is FQNNGV. V was clipped by 5 bases and J by 4 bases, with 14 bases between them. The CDR3 totals 15 residues.

The chain joins TRBV7-9 to TRBJ2-1; a possible D gene is TRBD2 (6 bases). In germline, CDR1 is SEHNR, CDR2 FQNEAQ (reference sequence). This CDR3 contains 14 residues. V lost 1 base, J lost 10 bases, and 14 bases lay in between. The CDR3 loop is CASSLGRDGWEQFF. DNA for the CDR3: TGTGCCAGCAGCTTAGGGAGGGACGGCTGGGAGCAGTTCTTC.

The V and J genes are TRBV7-2 and TRBJ2-2, with 9 bases that match TRBD2. V lost 0 bases, J lost 6 bases, and 5 bases stayed unmatched. Germline assignment: CDR1 SGHTA and CDR2 FQGNSA. The CDR3 contains 16 residues. The CDR3, as DNA: TGTGCCAGCAGCTTAGCGAGGACTAGCGAATCCGGGGAGCTGTTTTTT. Its translation is CASSLARTSESGELFF.

This chain uses TRBV25-1 with TRBJ2-7; D unclear. This CDR3 is built from 13 residues. Trimming left V 4 bases short and J 5 bases short, with 12 bases between. In germline, CDR1 is MGHDK, CDR2 SYGVNS. Here the CDR3 reads CASSGRSQDEQYF. DNA for the CDR3: TGTGCCAGCAGTGGTAGGAGCCAGGACGAGCAGTACTTC.

V and J are TRBV29-1 and TRBJ1-1; D remains unclear. Germline V gives CDR1 SQVTM, CDR2 ANQGSEA. The CDR3 is 12 residues long. Deletions cut 6 bases from V and 0 bases from J, with 8 bases between. For the CDR3, the DNA is TGCAGCGTCACAGAACTGAACACTGAAGCTTTCTTT. Protein sequence: CSVTELNTEAFF.

The J gene is TRBJ2-2, the V gene TRBV18; D is unresolved. The CDR3 contains 18 residues. Germline V gene sequence: CDR1 KGHSH, CDR2 LQKENI. V was shortened by 0 bases and J by 2 bases, with 16 bases between the two germline ends. The CDR3: CASSPPRAVPENTGELFF. For the CDR3, the DNA is TGTGCCAGCTCACCACCTAGGGCAGTCCCCGAAAACACCGGGGAGCTGTTTTTT.

The V and J genes are TRBV28 and TRBJ2-7; 10 nucleotides match TRBD2. This CDR3 spans 14 amino acids. Germline CDR1 reads MDHEN; CDR2 reads SYDVKM. The J segment lost 5 bases and the V segment lost 4 bases, leaving 5 bases of the junction unmatched. The CDR3 region has the DNA TGTGCCAGCAGTTCTAGCGGGAGATCCCACGAGCAGTACTTC. It specifies CASSSSGRSHEQYF.

V and J are TRBV7-3 and TRBJ2-5; 7 nucleotides match TRBD1. The J segment lost 2 bases and the V segment lost 1 base, leaving 4 bases of the junction unmatched. Germline loops: CDR1 SGHTA, CDR2 FQGTGA. The CDR3 extends over 15 amino acids. CDR3: CASSLMGTEQETQYF. CDR3 DNA: TGTGCCAGCAGCTTAATGGGGACAGAGCAAGAGACCCAGTACTTC.

This chain connects TRBV11-2 to TRBJ2-1; possible D gene TRBD1, 5 bases. This CDR3 has 14 amino acids. V was pared by 4 bases and J by 7 bases, with 14 bases between. CDR1 is SGHAT and CDR2 is FQNNGV in the germline V gene. The CDR3 reads CASSSVRQPNEQFF. The CDR3 DNA reads TGTGCCAGCAGCTCGGTTCGACAGCCGAATGAGCAGTTCTTC. The whole variable domain, filled in from reference TRBV11-2 and TRBJ2-1, reads EAGVAQSPRYKIIEKRQSVAFWCNPISGHATLYWYQQILGQGPKLLIQFQNNGVVDDSQLPKDRFSAERLKGVDSTLKIQPAKLEDSAVYLCASSSVRQPNEQFFGPGTRLTVL.

V gene TRBV5-1 combines with J gene TRBJ1-1; D may be TRBD1 (5 bases). The CDR3 is 14 amino acids. Germline CDR1 is SGHRS and CDR2 is YFSETQ. V lost 2 bases to trimming and J lost 0 bases, with 8 bases between them. In nucleotides, the CDR3 is TGCGCCAGCAGCTTACAGGAGATGAACACTGAAGCTTTCTTT. Its translation is CASSLQEMNTEAFF.

The rearrangement joins TRBV7-9 to TRBJ2-6, with 9 bases that match TRBD1. The CDR3 has 17 amino acids. The germline CDR1 and CDR2 sequences are SEHNR and FQNEAQ (reference sequence). The V and J ends lost 8 bases and 2 bases, in that order; junction bases with no gene match: 10. The CDR3 bases are TGTGCCAGCGCTATGGACAGGGGAGATGCTGGGGCCAACGTCCTGACTTTC. Its protein product is CASAMDRGDAGANVLTF.

The gene calls are TRBV6-5 and TRBJ2-5; D is unresolved. V lost 5 bases to trimming and J lost 5 bases, with 9 bases between them. This CDR3 contains 12 residues. CDR1 and CDR2 from the germline V gene are MNHEY and SVGAGI. CDR3 protein: CASSNSWETQYF. In DNA, the CDR3 is TGTGCCAGCAGTAACAGTTGGGAGACCCAGTACTTC.

The rearrangement joins TRBV7-6 to TRBJ1-4; TRBD1 aligns across 7 bases. Trimming at V came to 4 bases and at J to 5 bases, leaving 7 bases not matched to a gene. The germline V gene encodes CDR1 SGHVS and CDR2 FNYEAQ. This CDR3 spans 15 amino acids. Written as DNA, the CDR3 is TGTGCCAGCAGCTCGGGGACAGAGAGAAATGAAAAACTGTTTTTT. Its protein product is CASSSGTERNEKLFF.

The rearrangement uses TRBV19 and TRBJ1-3; 11 bases are a match to TRBD1. Per the germline V gene, CDR1 is LNHDA and CDR2 is SQIVND (reference sequence). The length of the CDR3 is 16 residues. Losses at the gene ends were 6 bases for V and 2 bases for J; bases not matched to a gene: 6. CDR3 amino acids: CASSLPGQGAGNTIYF. CDR3 coding DNA: TGTGCCAGTAGCCTACCGGGACAGGGGGCTGGAAACACCATATATTTT. Full variable domain (missing parts from reference TRBV19 and TRBJ1-3): DGGITQSPKYLFRKEGQNVTLSCEQNLNHDAMYWYRQDPGQGLRLIYYSQIVNDFQKGDIAEGYSVSREKKESFPLTVTSAQKNPTAFYLCASSLPGQGAGNTIYFGEGSWLTVV.